This TCR beta chain was identified during a study of human T cells and chemical hapten exposure. On the study more broadly: Largely, small differences in pooled library volume made per-sample TCR yields vary.

During construction of the library, unique molecular identifiers were attached to individual cDNA molecules for quantitative, reproducible TCR counting. As originally analysed: Sample-level TCR yields exhibited a median of about 96,000, with a range of about 20,000 to 750,000. TCRdb re-called the RACE reads through MiXCR, storing one row per CDR3 protein. Here the V and J calls rest on TCRdb's processing, not on the authors' analysis. The data contain around 130,000 distinct CDR3 sequences, approximately 10% of them singletons. Overall study findings and caveats: The study found that DPC sensitization did not change TCRs above 1 in 1000 frequency.

Time point given: healthy volunteer bleed at 2 weeks. Whole blood, unfractionated, served as the material for total RNA extraction. This clonotype was counted between two and nine times. The antigen is undetermined. This receptor was obtained from a male donor in good health. Some clones in this sample may be carry-over from other donors' samples. Sequenced sample: whole blood.

The CDR3 sequence is CSARDGRIYNEQFF. CDR3 nucleotides: TGCAGTGCTAGAGACGGGCGGATCTACAATGAGCAGTTCTTC. The chain recombines TRBV20-1 with TRBJ2-1; D is unresolved. The CDR3 has 14 residues. The germline V gene has CDR1 DFQATT and CDR2 SNEGSKA (reference sequence). V lost 0 bases and J 3 bases, leaving 9 bases between the germline ends.